One and the same sample provided the 27 T cell receptor beta chains below, sequenced in a study of long-term antiretroviral therapy in people with HIV. The assay, immunoSEQ v3.0, was run at survey level. Produced via immunoSEQ multiplex PCR; TCRdb's table is partial and in-frame only. The table shows about 8,600 clones, with roughly 78% occurring only once. Sequenced material: unsorted PBMCs, taken 0.6 years before starting antiretroviral therapy. All receptors derive from a man aged 40-55 years with HIV.

V gene TRBV29-1 combines with J gene TRBJ1-4; TRBD1 aligns across 9 bases. The V gene end was trimmed by 4 bases and the J gene end by 4 bases; junction bases not matched to a gene: 1. Germline V CDR1 and CDR2: SQVTM, ANQGSEA. This CDR3 has 13 residues. The chain's CDR3 is CSVADRGNEKLFF. The CDR3 coding sequence is TGCAGCGTTGCGGACAGGGGTAATGAAAAACTGTTTTTT.

Only one count was recorded for this clone. This chain links TRBV18 with TRBJ2-3, with TRBD2 matching 8 bases. Trimming at V came to 4 bases and at J to 4 bases, leaving 13 bases not matched to a gene. The V gene's germline CDR1 is KGHSH and CDR2 LQKENI. The CDR3 extends over 17 amino acids. In DNA form, the CDR3 reads TGTGCCAGCTCACTTCAAACCGGCGGCGGGGGGCCAGATACGCAGTATTTT. It yields the protein CASSLQTGGGGPDTQYF.

This clone appeared a single time. This chain joins TRBV18 and TRBJ1-2; the D is unclear. CDR1 and CDR2 (germline): KGHSH, LQKENI. Deletions cut 4 bases from V and 2 bases from J, with 14 bases between. The CDR3 has 15 amino acids. The chain's CDR3 is CASSLLAELNYGYTF. The CDR3 DNA follows: TGTGCCAGCTCACTACTCGCTGAACTGAACTATGGCTACACCTTC. Using reference TRBV18 and TRBJ1-2 for the parts outside the CDR3, the full variable domain is NAGVMQNPRHLVRRRGQEARLRCSPMKGHSHVYWYRQLPEEGLKFMVYLQKENIIDESGMPKERFSAEFPKEGPSILRIQQVVRGDSAAYFCASSLLAELNYGYTFGSGTRLTVV.

This chain uses TRBV19 with TRBJ1-2; 9 bases fit TRBD1. CDR1 and CDR2 from the germline V gene are LNHDA and SQIVND (reference sequence). Unmatched junction bases numbered 12, after V lost 2 bases and J lost 8 bases. The CDR3 spans 16 residues. The CDR3 sequence: CASSIWIRDRVQGYTF. For the CDR3, the DNA is TGTGCCAGTAGTATATGGATCCGGGACAGGGTCCAGGGCTACACCTTC.

This clone showed up just once. This chain uses TRBV7-2 with TRBJ1-4; 11 bases match TRBD1. Per the germline V gene, CDR1 is SGHTA and CDR2 is FQGNSA. Losses at the gene ends were 4 bases for V and 3 bases for J; bases not matched to a gene: 7. CDR3 length: 17 amino acids. Here the CDR3 DNA reads TGTGCCAGCAGCTCTGGACAGGGGGCTAAGGCTAATGAAAAACTGTTTTTT. This translates into CASSSGQGAKANEKLFF.

The V and J genes are TRBV6-1 and TRBJ1-4, with D unclear. Germline CDR1 MNHNS, CDR2 SASEGT. CDR3 length: 13 residues. V was cut by 6 bases and J by 8 bases, with 13 bases left in between. The CDR3 DNA reads as TGTGCCAGCAGAGGACCGAATGGGGAAAAACTGTTTTTT. Its translation is CASRGPNGEKLFF.

The V gene is TRBV19, the J gene TRBJ2-3, with 9 positions matching TRBD1. J gave up 6 bases and V 1 base, and 8 bases lay outside the gene matches. The CDR3 is 16 residues long. Germline CDR1 LNHDA, CDR2 SQIVND (reference sequence). CDR3 sequence reads: CASSIGDRGEKDTQYF. CDR3 DNA: TGTGCCAGTAGTATAGGTGACAGGGGGGAGAAGGATACGCAGTATTTT.

This clone has just one count. The chain employs TRBV6-1 and TRBJ2-7; 7 bases match TRBD1. The CDR3 is 14 amino acids. After removal of 6 bases from V and 0 bases from J, the junction contained 5 bases not matched to a gene. From germline, CDR1 is MNHNS and CDR2 SASEGT. CDR3 protein: CASRDRSISYEQYF. CDR3 DNA sequence: TGTGCCAGCAGGGACAGGAGTATCTCCTACGAGCAGTACTTC.

The chain carries TRBV7-9 and TRBJ1-1; 8 bases agree with TRBD1. CDR1 SEHNR and CDR2 FQNEAQ come from the germline V gene (reference sequence). V trimming: 5 bases; J trimming: 1 base; junction bases outside the gene matches: 9. The CDR3 is 16 amino acids. The CDR3 loop is CASSPRTGSRNTEAFF. As DNA, the CDR3 is TGTGCCAGCAGCCCCAGGACAGGGAGTAGGAACACTGAAGCTTTCTTT.

The V gene is TRBV6-1, the J gene TRBJ1-6; D is unresolved. This CDR3 is built from 14 residues. V was trimmed by 8 bases and J by 7 bases, leaving 15 bases between them. Germline CDR1 MNHNS, CDR2 SASEGT. CDR3 DNA: TGTGCCAGCCGCGGGTTGGGGATAAATTCACCCCTCCACTTT. Its protein is CASRGLGINSPLHF.

The chain carries TRBV19 and TRBJ2-1; D is unclear. CDR1 is LNHDA and CDR2 is SQIVND in the germline V gene (reference sequence). The CDR3 covers 13 residues. V was pared by 4 bases and J by 2 bases, with 6 bases between. The CDR3: CASSTSTYNEQFF. The CDR3 DNA is TGTGCCAGTAGTACTTCTACCTACAATGAGCAGTTCTTC. Combining the CDR3 with reference TRBV19 and TRBJ2-1 gives the whole variable domain DGGITQSPKYLFRKEGQNVTLSCEQNLNHDAMYWYRQDPGQGLRLIYYSQIVNDFQKGDIAEGYSVSREKKESFPLTVTSAQKNPTAFYLCASSTSTYNEQFFGPGTRLTVL.

The V call is TRBV6-5, the J call TRBJ2-7, with 11 nucleotides matching TRBD1. Germline-derived CDR1 and CDR2 are MNHEY and SVGAGI. The CDR3 runs to 15 residues. V gave up 6 bases and J gave up 5 bases; unmatched junction bases: 9. The CDR3, as DNA: TGTGCCAGCAGCGTCCAGCGGACAGGGGGCCACGAGCAGTACTTC. Encoded protein: CASSVQRTGGHEQYF.

This chain uses TRBV23-1 with TRBJ1-1; D gene uncertain. TRBV23-1 is an ORF for which the function is uncertain. Trimming took off 0 bases at V and 11 bases at J, with 13 bases between the two ends. The CDR3 is 13 amino acids. The CDR3 bases are TGCGCCAGCAGTCAATCGACGGAGGGCGTCGCTTTCTTT. Residues: CASSQSTEGVAFF.

This chain joins TRBV7-8 and TRBJ1-3, with 8 nucleotides matching TRBD1. CDR3 length equals 18 residues. Germline CDR1 SGHVS, CDR2 FQNEAQ. Trimming removed 2 bases from V and 2 bases from J; junction bases left unmatched: 11. CDR3 DNA: TGTGCCAGCAGCTTAAGGACAGGGACGATCTTAGCTGGAAACACCATATATTTT. Residues: CASSLRTGTILAGNTIYF. The full variable domain, in which reference TRBV7-8 and TRBJ1-3 provide the parts outside the CDR3, is GAGVSQSPRYKVAKRGQDVALRCDPISGHVSLFWYQQALGQGPEFLTYFQNEAQLDKSGLPSDRFFAERPEGSVSTLKIQRTQQEDSAVYLCASSLRTGTILAGNTIYFGEGSWLTVV.

This chain connects TRBV2 to TRBJ1-1; 10 bases are a match to TRBD1. Germline V gene data show CDR1 as SNHLY and CDR2 as FYNNEI. The CDR3 runs 18 residues. V gave up 2 bases and J gave up 1 base; unmatched junction bases: 10. The CDR3 region has the DNA TGTGCCAGCAGTGAAAGTGTTGGGACAGGGGCCTCGAACACTGAAGCTTTCTTT. This encodes CASSESVGTGASNTEAFF.

The chain couples TRBV9 to TRBJ2-3; 8 bases are a match to TRBD2. Per germline, CDR1 SGDLS and CDR2 YYNGEE. The V gene end was trimmed by 0 bases and the J gene end by 4 bases; junction bases not matched to a gene: 4. The CDR3 loop spans 15 amino acids. CDR3 in DNA: TGTGCCAGCAGCGTAGCTACGGGAGGGGCAGATACGCAGTATTTT. Translation: CASSVATGGADTQYF.

The V and J genes are TRBV7-6 and TRBJ1-6, with 9 bases matching TRBD1. This CDR3 has 15 amino acids. The J segment lost 6 bases and the V segment lost 5 bases, leaving 5 bases of the junction unmatched. CDR1 SGHVS and CDR2 FNYEAQ come from the germline V gene. The chain's CDR3 is CASSPGTGSNSPLHF. The CDR3 nucleotides read TGTGCCAGCAGCCCGGGGACAGGGAGTAATTCACCCCTCCACTTT.

This rearrangement joins TRBV30 to TRBJ1-2; 9 nucleotides line up with TRBD1. CDR1 and CDR2 (germline): GTSNPN, SVGIG (reference sequence). The CDR3 contains 15 residues. V shed 3 bases and J 3 bases; nucleotides not matched to a gene: 8. CDR3 region: CAWRLTGGSDYGYTF. The CDR3 DNA reads as TGTGCCTGGAGATTGACAGGGGGTTCCGACTATGGCTACACCTTC.

The gene calls are TRBV5-1 and TRBJ2-3, with D perhaps matching TRBD2 (5 bases). This CDR3 spans 16 amino acids. The germline V and J ends were trimmed by 0 bases and 1 base, with 12 bases remaining between them. The germline V gene encodes CDR1 SGHRS and CDR2 YFSETQ. This CDR3 is CASSLGLSEGTDTQYF. DNA of the CDR3: TGCGCCAGCAGCTTGGGGCTTTCGGAGGGCACAGATACGCAGTATTTT.

V is TRBV5-1 and J is TRBJ1-1; no reliable D call. Germline assignment: CDR1 SGHRS and CDR2 YFSETQ. The CDR3 sequence is 15 residues long. The ends were cut back, 2 bases at V and 0 bases at J, with 11 bases in the middle. The CDR3, as DNA: TGCGCCAGCAGCTTTATCGGGATGATGAACACTGAAGCTTTCTTT. This encodes CASSFIGMMNTEAFF.

This clone was observed once. The chain combines TRBV28 with TRBJ2-7; D may be TRBD2 (5 bases). Looked up from germline, CDR1 is MDHEN and CDR2 is SYDVKM. Trimming shortened V by 5 bases and J by 0 bases, and 11 bases separated the two germline ends. This CDR3 comprises 14 residues. DNA for the CDR3: TGTGCCAGCAGTCCCGACTATACCTCCTACGAGCAGTACTTC. Translation gives CASSPDYTSYEQYF.

The rearrangement links TRBV4-2 to TRBJ1-2; a weak D match, TRBD1 (5 bases). Trimming stripped 0 bases from V and 8 bases from J, with 13 bases between. The germline V gene encodes CDR1 LGHNA and CDR2 YNFKEQ. The CDR3 runs 14 residues. As DNA, the CDR3 is TGTGCCAGCAGCCAAGAAGAATCAGGGCGAGGCTACACCTTC. Protein: CASSQEESGRGYTF.

The V call is TRBV20-1, the J call TRBJ2-5; a weak D match, TRBD1 (5 bases). Trimming took off 5 bases at V and 4 bases at J, with 8 bases between the two ends. The CDR3 sequence is 11 residues long. Germline CDR1 DFQATT, CDR2 SNEGSKA (reference sequence). Here the CDR3 reads CSAGRVETQYF. Written as DNA, the CDR3 is TGCAGTGCTGGCAGGGTAGAGACCCAGTACTTC.

The J gene is TRBJ1-2, the V gene TRBV5-6, with D hard to call. V was trimmed by 4 bases and J by 1 base, leaving 17 bases between them. The CDR3 is 16 residues long. The V gene's germline CDR1 is SGHDT and CDR2 YYEEEE. For the CDR3, the DNA is TGTGCCAGCAGCCTTTGGCCGCCAGACTATAACTATGGCTACACCTTC. Its protein is CASSLWPPDYNYGYTF.

This clone has a handful of counts. V is TRBV2 and J is TRBJ1-1; D not certain. The CDR3 is 12 residues long. Per germline, CDR1 SNHLY and CDR2 FYNNEI. V was cut by 7 bases and J by 0 bases, with 6 bases left in between. Here the CDR3 DNA reads TGTGCCAGCACTCCGATGAACACTGAAGCTTTCTTT. It specifies CASTPMNTEAFF.

This chain connects TRBV9 to TRBJ2-5; maybe TRBD2 (7 bases). V lost 4 bases to trimming and J lost 2 bases, with 12 bases between them. The germline V gene has CDR1 SGDLS and CDR2 YYNGEE. The CDR3 totals 14 residues. The CDR3 nucleotides are TGTGCCAGCAGCCGGGGGGCAGGACAAGAGACCCAGTACTTC. Translating it yields CASSRGAGQETQYF.

The chain carries TRBV2 and TRBJ2-7; D is perhaps TRBD1 (5 bases). Germline V gene lookup returns CDR1 SNHLY and CDR2 FYNNEI. Trimming took off 2 bases at V and 2 bases at J, with 10 bases between the two ends. The CDR3 loop spans 14 amino acids. The CDR3 loop is CASSELGPAYEQYF. CDR3 nucleotide sequence: TGTGCCAGCAGTGAATTGGGGCCAGCCTACGAGCAGTACTTC.